Presented here are 14 T cell receptor beta chains from one specimen sequenced in a study of blood T cell repertoires in COVID-19 (dated by TCRdb to 2020 to 2021). Receptor amplification or capture employed the immunoSEQ multiplex PCR assay. TCRdb mirrors the immuneACCESS table, restricted to in-frame sequences. Some clones are absent from its copies; in checked studies, under half trace to an unresolved V gene, and the reason for the others is unknown. This sample has about 42,000 clones in its table, and 92% of those were observed once. The ten biggest clones cover about 9.2% of the sample. The sample consisted of peripheral blood. All receptors come from a man aged 50-59 years with active COVID-19.

This clone was picked up one time. The CDR3 spells CASSLLESSEAFF. Here the CDR3 DNA reads TGTGCCAGCAGTTTACTTGAGTCCTCTGAAGCTTTCTTT. The chain employs TRBV6-5 and TRBJ1-1; D unresolved. The CDR3 runs 13 residues. The germline V gene encodes CDR1 MNHEY and CDR2 SVGAGI. Trimming cost V 4 bases and J 6 bases, with 12 bases left between them.

The chain combines TRBV19 with TRBJ1-5, with D perhaps TRBD1 (5 bases). CDR1 is LNHDA, CDR2 SQIVND, per germline (reference sequence). The V end lost 3 bases, the J end lost 6 bases, and 12 bases lay between the germline ends. CDR3 length equals 14 residues. The CDR3 here is CASSMGREVQPQHF. The DNA for the CDR3 is TGTGCCAGTAGTATGGGGCGTGAGGTTCAGCCCCAGCATTTT.

The V gene is TRBV19, the J gene TRBJ2-3; D is possibly TRBD2 (5 bases). This CDR3 has 15 residues. The germline CDR1 and CDR2 sequences are LNHDA and SQIVND (reference sequence). Trimming took 5 bases from V and 3 from J, leaving 15 bases between them. The CDR3 here is CASSPPSTRTDTQYF. CDR3 coding DNA: TGTGCCAGTAGTCCCCCTAGCACCCGTACAGATACGCAGTATTTT.

J is TRBJ2-1 and V is TRBV19; 10 nucleotides line up with TRBD2. The length of the CDR3 is 20 residues. Germline loops: CDR1 LNHDA, CDR2 SQIVND (reference sequence). V was pared by 5 bases and J by 0 bases, with 16 bases of the junction left unmatched. The CDR3 DNA sequence: TGTGCCAGTAGTCACCAGTCTCTTAGCGGGAGGCTCGGCTCCTACAATGAGCAGTTCTTC. Translating it yields CASSHQSLSGRLGSYNEQFF.

This chain connects TRBV7-3 to TRBJ2-1; 8 bases fit TRBD2. Trimming at V came to 5 bases and at J to 6 bases, leaving 6 bases not matched to a gene. The CDR3 is 14 amino acids. CDR1 is SGHTA, CDR2 FQGTGA, per germline. For the CDR3, the DNA is TGTGCCAGCAGCCGGGGACTAGGAAGCAATGAGCAGTTCTTC. As protein: CASSRGLGSNEQFF.

V and J are TRBV24-1 and TRBJ2-2; TRBD1 matches 9 bases. The germline V gene has CDR1 KGHDR and CDR2 SFDVKD. CDR3 length: 12 residues. The V gene end was trimmed by 9 bases and the J gene end by 6 bases; junction bases not matched to a gene: 1. The CDR3 nucleotides read TGTGCCACCCGGGACAGGGCCGGGGAGCTGTTTTTT. This codes for CATRDRAGELFF.

The chain has TRBV6-5 and TRBJ2-7; D not certain. Looked up from germline, CDR1 is MNHEY and CDR2 is SVGAGI. The CDR3 spans 14 residues. Trimming removed 9 bases at V and 7 bases at J, with 22 bases between. Here the CDR3 reads CASLPGSSKNEQYF. The DNA of the CDR3 is TGTGCCAGTCTCCCAGGTTCGAGCAAAAATGAGCAGTACTTC.

V usage is TRBV7-9 and J usage is TRBJ2-7; 7 positions agree with TRBD1. CDR1 and CDR2 from the germline V gene are SEHNR and FQNEAQ (reference sequence). The ends lost 1 base at V and 3 bases at J; junction bases unmatched: 3. CDR3 length: 14 amino acids. DNA of the CDR3: TGTGCCAGCAGCTTAGGGACAGGCCACTACGAGCAGTACTTC. It translates to CASSLGTGHYEQYF.

The V call is TRBV28, the J call TRBJ2-3; D possibly corresponds to TRBD2 (5 bases). The CDR3 totals 11 residues. Germline values: CDR1 MDHEN, CDR2 SYDVKM. V lost 5 bases and J lost 14, with 14 bases in between. Written as DNA, the CDR3 is TGTGCCAGCAGTATGACGGGGAGACCGTATTTT. Its translation: CASSMTGRPYF.

V usage is TRBV7-9 and J usage is TRBJ2-5, with TRBD1 matching 7 bases. J lost 9 bases, V lost 5 bases, and 15 bases had no gene match. CDR1 is SEHNR, CDR2 FQNEAQ, per germline (reference sequence). The CDR3 spans 15 residues. CDR3 in amino acids: CASSNLRGFYEAQYF. CDR3 nucleotides: TGTGCCAGCAGCAACCTCAGGGGGTTTTACGAGGCCCAGTACTTC. Filled out from reference TRBV7-9 and TRBJ2-5, the complete variable domain reads DTGVSQNPRHKITKRGQNVTFRCDPISEHNRLYWYRQTLGQGPEFLTYFQNEAQLEKSRLLSDRFSAERPKGSFSTLEIQRTEQGDSAMYLCASSNLRGFYEAQYFGPGTRLLVL.

This chain links TRBV27 with TRBJ2-1; 13 nucleotides agree with TRBD2. The trim removed 0 bases at V and 13 bases at J, leaving 9 bases unmatched. Germline V gene sequence: CDR1 MNHEY, CDR2 SMNVEV (reference sequence). This CDR3 spans 16 amino acids. The CDR3 sequence: CASSLSATSGRPTQFF. The CDR3 DNA follows: TGTGCCAGCAGTTTATCGGCGACTAGCGGGAGGCCTACCCAGTTCTTC.

The chain couples TRBV11-2 to TRBJ2-3; possible D gene TRBD2, 6 bases. The CDR3 runs 16 residues. The V end was cut by 1 base, the J end by 0 bases, with 11 bases between. Germline CDR1 reads SGHAT; CDR2 reads FQNNGV. CDR3 DNA sequence: TGTGCCAGCAGCTTAGGGGTAGGGACTAGCACAGATACGCAGTATTTT. Amino acid sequence: CASSLGVGTSTDTQYF.

The chain recombines TRBV12-2 with TRBJ2-4; whether TRBD2, the table's D call, matches the DNA was not checked. TRBV12-2 is marked as a pseudogene. The CDR3 runs to 18 residues. The CDR3 spells CASRLGRSSGLAKNIQYF. The CDR3 DNA reads as TGTGCAAGTCGCTTAGGTAGGAGTAGCGGTTTAGCCAAAAACATTCAGTACTTC.

The chain combines TRBV6-5 with TRBJ2-7; TRBD1 matches 8 bases. Unmatched junction bases numbered 3, after V lost 0 bases and J lost 2 bases. The germline V gene encodes CDR1 MNHEY and CDR2 SVGAGI. The CDR3 length is 15 residues. The CDR3 DNA follows: TGTGCCAGCAGTTACTCCCGGACAGGGCCCTACGAGCAGTACTTC. Encoded protein: CASSYSRTGPYEQYF.